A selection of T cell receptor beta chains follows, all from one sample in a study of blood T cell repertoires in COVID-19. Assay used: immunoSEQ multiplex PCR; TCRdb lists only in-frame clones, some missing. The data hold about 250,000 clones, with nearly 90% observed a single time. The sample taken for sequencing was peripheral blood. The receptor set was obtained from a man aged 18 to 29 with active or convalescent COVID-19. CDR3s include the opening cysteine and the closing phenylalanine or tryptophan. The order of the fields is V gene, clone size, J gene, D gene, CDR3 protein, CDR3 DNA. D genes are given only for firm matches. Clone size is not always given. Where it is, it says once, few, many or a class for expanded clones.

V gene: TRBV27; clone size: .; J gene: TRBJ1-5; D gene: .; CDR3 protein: CASSLAGDPNRKHF; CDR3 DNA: TGTGCCAGCAGTTTAGCAGGGGACCCAAATAGAAAGCATTTT
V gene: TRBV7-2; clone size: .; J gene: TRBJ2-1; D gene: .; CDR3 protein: CASSVGQNNEQFF; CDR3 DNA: TGTGCCAGCAGCGTGGGACAAAACAATGAGCAGTTCTTC
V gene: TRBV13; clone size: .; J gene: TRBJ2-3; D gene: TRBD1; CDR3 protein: CASSRDRGETDTQYF; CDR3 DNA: TGTGCCAGCAGCCGGGACAGGGGGGAGACAGATACGCAGTATTTT
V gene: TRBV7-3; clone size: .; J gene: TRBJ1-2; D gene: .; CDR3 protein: CASSLRQDYGYTF; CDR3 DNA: TGTGCCAGCAGCTTAAGACAGGACTATGGCTACACCTTC
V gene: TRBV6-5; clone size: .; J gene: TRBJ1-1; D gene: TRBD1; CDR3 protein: CASTQGNEAFF; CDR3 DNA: TGTGCCAGCACACAGGGGAATGAAGCTTTCTTT
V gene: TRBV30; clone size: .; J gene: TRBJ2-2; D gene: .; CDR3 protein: CAWPTGTGELFF; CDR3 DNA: TGTGCCTGGCCTACAGGGACCGGGGAGCTGTTTTTT
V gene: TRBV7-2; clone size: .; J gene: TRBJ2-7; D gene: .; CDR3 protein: CAIGRGSTYEQYF; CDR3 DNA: TGTGCCATTGGTCGGGGGTCCACCTACGAGCAGTACTTC
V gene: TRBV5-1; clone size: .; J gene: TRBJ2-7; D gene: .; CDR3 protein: CASSSNYRSYEQYF; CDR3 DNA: TGCGCCAGCAGCTCTAATTATCGATCCTACGAGCAGTACTTC
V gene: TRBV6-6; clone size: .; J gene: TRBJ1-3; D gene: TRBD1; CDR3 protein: CASSSETGAPGNTIYF; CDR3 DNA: TGTGCCAGCAGCTCAGAGACAGGGGCACCTGGAAACACCATATATTTT
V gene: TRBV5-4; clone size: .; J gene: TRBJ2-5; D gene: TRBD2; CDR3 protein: CASSERTSGAETQYF; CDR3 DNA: TGTGCCAGCAGCGAAAGGACTAGCGGGGCAGAGACCCAGTACTTC
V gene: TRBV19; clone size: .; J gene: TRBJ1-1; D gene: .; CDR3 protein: CASSIVVNTEAFF; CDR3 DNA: TGTGCCAGTAGTATAGTCGTGAACACTGAAGCTTTCTTT
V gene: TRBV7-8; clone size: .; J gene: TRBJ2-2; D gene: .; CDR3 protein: CASSFSRVNTGELFF; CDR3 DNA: TGTGCCAGCAGCTTTTCCAGGGTGAACACCGGGGAGCTGTTTTTT
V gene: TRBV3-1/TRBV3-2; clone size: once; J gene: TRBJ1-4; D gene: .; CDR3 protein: CASSPGATNEKLFF; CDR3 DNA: TGTGCCAGCAGTCCCGGGGCAACTAATGAAAAACTGTTTTTT
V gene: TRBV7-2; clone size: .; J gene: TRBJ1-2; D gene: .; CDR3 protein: CASSLDRRENYGYTF; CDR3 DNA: TGTGCCAGCAGCTTAGACCGGAGGGAAAACTATGGCTACACCTTC
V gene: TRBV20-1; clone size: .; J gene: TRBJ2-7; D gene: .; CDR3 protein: CSASFHYNYEQYF; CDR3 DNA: TGCAGTGCTAGTTTCCACTACAACTACGAGCAGTACTTC
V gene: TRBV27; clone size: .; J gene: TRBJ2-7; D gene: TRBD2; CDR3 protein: CASSSGSAYEQYF; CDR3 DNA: TGTGCCAGCAGTAGCGGGAGTGCCTACGAGCAGTACTTC
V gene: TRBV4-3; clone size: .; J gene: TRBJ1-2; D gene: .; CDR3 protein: CASSQDRYGYTF; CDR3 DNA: TGCGCCAGCAGCCAAGATCGGTATGGCTACACCTTC
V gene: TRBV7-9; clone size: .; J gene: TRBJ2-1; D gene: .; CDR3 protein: CASSPGPRTNEQFF; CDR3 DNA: TGTGCCAGCAGCCCTGGCCCAAGGACAAATGAGCAGTTCTTC
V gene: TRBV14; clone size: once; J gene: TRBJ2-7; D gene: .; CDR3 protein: CASSQDEYSGTKYEQYF; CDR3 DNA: TGTGCCAGCAGCCAAGATGAGTACTCCGGGACAAAGTACGAGCAGTACTTC
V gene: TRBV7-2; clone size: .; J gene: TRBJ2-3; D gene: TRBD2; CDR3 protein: CASSSGLGMRDTQYF; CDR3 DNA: TGTGCCAGCAGCTCGGGACTAGGAATGAGAGATACGCAGTATTTT
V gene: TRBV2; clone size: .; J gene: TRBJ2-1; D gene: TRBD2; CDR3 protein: CASSGRGLGLADYNEQFF; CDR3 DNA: TGTGCCAGCAGCGGAAGGGGGTTGGGACTAGCGGATTACAATGAGCAGTTCTTC
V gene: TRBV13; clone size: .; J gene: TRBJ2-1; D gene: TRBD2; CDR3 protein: CASVSREGRFNEQFF; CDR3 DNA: TGTGCCAGCGTAAGCCGGGAGGGCCGTTTCAATGAGCAGTTCTTC
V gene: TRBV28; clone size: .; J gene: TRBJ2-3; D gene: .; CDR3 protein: CATRQVLPNTDTQYF; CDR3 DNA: TGTGCCACCAGACAGGTTCTCCCGAACACAGATACGCAGTATTTT
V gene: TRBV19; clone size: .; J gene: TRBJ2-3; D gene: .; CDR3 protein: CASNTNPGTDTQYF; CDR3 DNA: TGTGCCAGTAATACAAACCCGGGAACAGATACGCAGTATTTT
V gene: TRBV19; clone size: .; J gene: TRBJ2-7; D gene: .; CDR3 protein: CASSIDLYGFGQYF; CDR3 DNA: TGTGCCAGTAGTATTGACTTGTATGGTTTCGGGCAGTACTTC
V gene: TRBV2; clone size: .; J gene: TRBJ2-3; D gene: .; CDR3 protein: CAVTYSSGRSTDTQYF; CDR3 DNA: TGTGCCGTCACGTACTCCAGCGGGCGATCCACAGATACGCAGTATTTT
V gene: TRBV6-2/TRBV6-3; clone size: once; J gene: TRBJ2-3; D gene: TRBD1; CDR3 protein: CASSAPGQGNTDTQYF; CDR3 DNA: TGTGCCAGCAGTGCTCCGGGACAGGGGAACACAGATACGCAGTATTTT
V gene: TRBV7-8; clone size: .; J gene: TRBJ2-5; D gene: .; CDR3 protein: CASSKGLAQETQYF; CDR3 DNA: TGTGCCAGCAGCAAAGGACTTGCCCAAGAGACCCAGTACTTC
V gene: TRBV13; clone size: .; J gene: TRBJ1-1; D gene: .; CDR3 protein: CASSPYRDGTEAFF; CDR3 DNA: TGTGCCAGCAGCCCTTACAGGGACGGCACTGAAGCTTTCTTT
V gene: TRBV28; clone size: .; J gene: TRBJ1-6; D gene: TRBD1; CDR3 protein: CASDSRTGYNSPLHF; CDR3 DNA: TGTGCCAGCGATTCACGGACAGGATATAATTCACCCCTCCACTTT
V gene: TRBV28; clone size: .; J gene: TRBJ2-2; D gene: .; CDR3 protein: CASTIWRLGGIQSTGELFF; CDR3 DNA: TGTGCCAGCACCATTTGGCGACTAGGCGGGATACAGAGCACCGGGGAGCTGTTTTTT
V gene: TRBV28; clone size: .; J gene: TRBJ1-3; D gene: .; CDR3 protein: CASSSLGNTIYF; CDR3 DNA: TGTGCCAGCAGTTCCTTAGGAAACACCATATATTTT
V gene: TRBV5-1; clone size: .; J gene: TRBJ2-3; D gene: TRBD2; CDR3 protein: CASSLGTSGGVLSLNTQYF; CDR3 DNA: TGCGCCAGCAGCCTTGGGACTAGCGGGGGGGTACTGTCCTTGAATACGCAGTATTTT